These T cell receptor beta chains were read from a single sample in a study of T-cell memory formation after mild COVID-19. TCRdb re-called the 5' RACE reads with MiXCR, one entry per CDR3 protein. The profile shows hundreds of thousands of distinct CDR3 sequences, about 20% of them singletons. Sequencing used PBMCs or a T cell subset sorted from them (not recorded which). The receptors here all came from an adult woman who had mild COVID-19 (a few samples of this study predate the infection). Cell type and time point are not known. CDR3s include the opening cysteine and the closing phenylalanine or tryptophan. For some rows the clone size is stated as once, few or many, or as a class when expanded; others skip it.

j_call v_call clone_size cdr3_length cdr3_aa
TRBJ2-7 TRBV18 few 15 CASSPRGRQGYEQYF
TRBJ2-3 TRBV7-9 - 18 CASSLELGTSGDTDTQYF
TRBJ2-1 TRBV7-2 - 11 CASSRTSSQFF
TRBJ2-1 TRBV3-1 once 18 CASSQDLSITGSYNEQFF
TRBJ2-1 TRBV20-1 few 14 CSASTGRDYNEQFF
TRBJ1-2 TRBV4-1 - 16 CASSQGQGIVSGGYTF
TRBJ2-2 TRBV5-1 many 14 CASSSRVGTGELFF
TRBJ2-7 TRBV30 - 14 CAWSVRGRVREQYF
TRBJ2-7 TRBV27 - 18 CASSFTAGLARNSYEQYF
TRBJ2-7 TRBV10-3 - 14 CAISSTDRGHEQYF
TRBJ2-3 TRBV5-1 - 15 CASSTSLGPTDTQYF
TRBJ2-3 TRBV27 - 11 CASSHLYTQYF
TRBJ2-6 TRBV19 few 15 CASSTYRGGANVLTF
TRBJ2-7 TRBV2 few 15 CASSKTGTSFYEQYF
TRBJ2-7 TRBV12-3/TRBV12-4 - 16 CASSKGWQGVSYEQYF